The clone carrying this T cell receptor (beta chain) was counted between two and nine times. This sample was taken from a study of T cell repertoires in cytomegalovirus infection. TCRdb re-analysed the reads in MiXCR, keeping a single row per CDR3 protein. This sample has 510,000 or so distinct CDR3 sequences, with around 27% found just once. V shed 0 bases, J shed 2 bases, and the junction held 3 bases outside the gene matches. The CDR3 runs to 17 residues. Germline V gives CDR1 SGHVS, CDR2 FQNEAQ. Sequencing was carried out using PBMCs. The gene calls are TRBV7-8 and TRBJ2-2; 10 bases map to TRBD1. The clonotype was recovered from a human donor in good health (CMV status not recorded). Some clones in this sample may be carry-over from other donors' samples. The DNA of the CDR3 is TGTGCCAGCAGCTTAGCCGGACAGGGGGGAAACACCGGGGAGCTGTTTTTT. Translation gives CASSLAGQGGNTGELFF.